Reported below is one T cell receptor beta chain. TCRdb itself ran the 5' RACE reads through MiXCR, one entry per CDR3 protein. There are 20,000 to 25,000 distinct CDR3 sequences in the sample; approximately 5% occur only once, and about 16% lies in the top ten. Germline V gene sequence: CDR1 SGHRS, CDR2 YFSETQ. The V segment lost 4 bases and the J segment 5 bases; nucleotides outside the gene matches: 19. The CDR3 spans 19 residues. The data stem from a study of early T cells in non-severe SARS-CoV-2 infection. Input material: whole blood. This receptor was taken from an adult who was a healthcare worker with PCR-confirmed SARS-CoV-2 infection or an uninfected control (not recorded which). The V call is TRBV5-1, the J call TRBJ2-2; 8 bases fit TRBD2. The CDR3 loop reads CASSLPLRGAVRSTGELFF. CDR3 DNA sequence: TGCGCCAGCAGCCTCCCTTTGCGGGGGGCCGTCCGTAGTACCGGGGAGCTGTTTTTT.